This entry lists 21 T cell receptor beta chains sequenced from one sample in a study of cytomegalovirus exposure and HLA in healthy donors. The table came from immunoSEQ multiplex PCR; TCRdb's copy has only in-frame clones and leaves some out. The table records about 140,000 clones, about 80% of them present only once. Sequencing was done on a sample of PBMCs. The receptor source for this set is a man aged 25-45 years in good health and CMV-seropositive.

The rearrangement uses TRBV2 and TRBJ2-7; 12 bases are a match to TRBD2. The germline V gene encodes CDR1 SNHLY and CDR2 FYNNEI. With V trimmed by 4 bases and J by 7 bases, 8 bases remained unmatched. This CDR3 is built from 15 residues. Here the CDR3 reads CASSVRLAGVGEQYF. The CDR3 nucleotides read TGTGCCAGCAGTGTGAGACTAGCGGGGGTAGGGGAGCAGTACTTC.

There are a few counts of this clone. The gene calls are TRBV2 and TRBJ2-7; a weak D match, TRBD2 (5 bases). This CDR3 contains 15 residues. Deletions cut 1 base from V and 6 bases from J, with 16 bases between. Germline-derived CDR1 and CDR2 are SNHLY and FYNNEI. The CDR3 sequence: CASSEGRTLAGEQYF. The DNA for the CDR3 is TGTGCCAGCAGTGAAGGCCGAACCCTGGCGGGCGAGCAGTACTTC.

The rearrangement uses TRBV27 and TRBJ1-1; D is possibly TRBD1 (5 bases). Trimming removed 2 bases from V and 8 bases from J, with 12 bases in between. CDR1 is MNHEY and CDR2 is SMNVEV in the germline V gene (reference sequence). This CDR3 is 13 amino acids long. The CDR3 sequence is CASSLGALGEAFF. CDR3 in DNA: TGTGCCAGCAGTTTAGGGGCGTTGGGGGAAGCTTTCTTT.

Only one count was recorded for this clone. The V gene is TRBV2, the J gene TRBJ2-1; 7 bases agree with TRBD2. Germline lookup yields CDR1 SNHLY and CDR2 FYNNEI. There are 13 residues in the CDR3. The V segment lost 8 bases and the J segment 11 bases; nucleotides outside the gene matches: 12. This chain's CDR3 is CASGRGNIIQQFF. Written as DNA, the CDR3 is TGTGCCAGCGGGCGGGGGAATATCATCCAGCAGTTCTTC.

The gene calls are TRBV25-1 and TRBJ1-5; 7 nucleotides match TRBD1. The CDR3 has 14 residues. Germline V lookup: CDR1 MGHDK, CDR2 SYGVNS. Germline trimming cut 4 bases from V and 3 bases from J; bases unmatched to any gene: 3. The CDR3 sequence: CASSAQGLNQPQHF. Written as DNA, the CDR3 is TGTGCCAGCAGTGCACAGGGGCTCAATCAGCCCCAGCATTTT.

The V and J genes are TRBV25-1 and TRBJ1-2; D ambiguous. Trimming left V 1 base short and J 4 bases short, with 10 bases between. In germline, CDR1 is MGHDK, CDR2 SYGVNS. The CDR3 has 14 amino acids. The CDR3 nucleotides are TGTGCCAGCAGTGAATCAGGTCCGGCCTATGGCTACACCTTC. Protein: CASSESGPAYGYTF.

The chain uses TRBV11-3 and TRBJ1-1, with 9 bases aligning to TRBD1. The CDR3 loop spans 13 amino acids. Germline trimming cut 4 bases from V and 7 bases from J; bases unmatched to any gene: 4. The germline V gene has CDR1 SGHNT and CDR2 YENEEA. CDR3 in DNA: TGTGCCAGCAGCTCGACAGGGGGAGGTGAAGCTTTCTTT. Its translation is CASSSTGGGEAFF.

This chain joins TRBV6-5 and TRBJ2-7; 7 positions agree with TRBD2. The length of the CDR3 is 14 residues. The ends lost 5 bases at V and 0 bases at J; junction bases unmatched: 4. Germline CDR1 and CDR2: MNHEY and SVGAGI. The CDR3 loop reads CASSRGGDSYEQYF. In DNA form, the CDR3 reads TGTGCCAGCAGTCGGGGAGGGGACTCCTACGAGCAGTACTTC.

The chain is built from TRBV29-1 and TRBJ2-2; a weak D match, TRBD1 (9 bases). There are 18 residues in the CDR3. V was clipped by 7 bases and J by 5 bases, with 29 bases between them. Per germline, CDR1 SQVTM and CDR2 ANQGSEA. In nucleotides, the CDR3 is TGCAGCGGCCGGACAGGGGAACGTGCGGGAGGAGGTACCGGGGAGCTGTTTTTT. Protein: CSGRTGERAGGGTGELFF.

The chain carries TRBV25-1 and TRBJ2-4; maybe TRBD1 (5 bases). The CDR3 consists of 14 residues. Trimming took off 6 bases at V and 6 bases at J, with 15 bases between the two ends. Germline CDR1 MGHDK, CDR2 SYGVNS. CDR3 sequence reads: CASSPSQGSNIQYF. The CDR3 DNA is TGTGCCAGCAGCCCGTCCCAGGGATCAAACATTCAGTACTTC.

The chain recombines TRBV4-1 with TRBJ2-6, with a possible D match to TRBD1 (6 bases). This CDR3 comprises 21 residues. The germline V gene has CDR1 MGHRA and CDR2 YSYEKL. With 0 bases removed from V and 4 bases from J, the gap between germline ends came to 25 bases. CDR3 sequence reads: CASSQDKPQGPIISGANVLTF. The CDR3 coding sequence is TGCGCCAGCAGCCAAGATAAACCCCAGGGGCCGATTATCTCCGGGGCCAACGTCCTGACTTTC.

V is TRBV7-5 and J is TRBJ2-5; the table assigns TRBD2, which was not confirmed against the DNA. TRBV7-5 is classified as a pseudogene. The CDR3 length is 14 residues. The CDR3: CVRRAARLRETQYF. For the CDR3, the DNA is TGTGTCAGAAGGGCGGCCCGCTTACGGGAGACCCAGTACTTC.

Here the CDR3 reads CASSPRTGNAAEQYF. The DNA of the CDR3 is TGTGCCAGCAGCCCCCGGACAGGGAATGCTGCCGAGCAGTACTTC. J is TRBJ2-7 and V is TRBV11-3; 8 nucleotides line up with TRBD1. Germline CDR1 reads SGHNT; CDR2 reads YENEEA. The CDR3 covers 15 residues. After removal of 5 bases from V and 6 bases from J, the junction contained 12 bases not matched to a gene.

The rearrangement uses TRBV10-2 and TRBJ2-2; D remains ambiguous. Trimming removed 2 bases from V and 5 bases from J, with 9 bases in between. The length of the CDR3 is 14 residues. Germline CDR1 and CDR2: WSHSY and SAAADI. The CDR3 reads CASSETRQTGELFF. The CDR3 DNA follows: TGCGCCAGCAGTGAGACCAGACAAACCGGGGAGCTGTTTTTT.

The genes are TRBV10-1 and TRBJ1-5, with D possibly TRBD1 on 6 matching bases. Trimming left V 4 bases short and J 5 bases short, with 12 bases between. Per the germline V gene, CDR1 is WNHNN and CDR2 is SYGVQD (reference sequence). The CDR3 has 14 residues. CDR3 loop: CASSAGAGDQPQHF. DNA for the CDR3: TGCGCCAGCAGTGCCGGGGCAGGGGATCAGCCCCAGCATTTT.

V is TRBV7-9 and J is TRBJ2-3; TRBD1 aligns across 9 bases. Germline values: CDR1 SEHNR, CDR2 FQNEAQ (reference sequence). J gave up 4 bases and V 2 bases, and 10 bases lay outside the gene matches. The CDR3 extends over 17 amino acids. CDR3 region: CASSLPRDRDSSDTQYF. The CDR3 DNA reads as TGTGCCAGCAGCTTACCGCGGGACAGGGACAGTTCAGATACGCAGTATTTT. The full variable domain, in which reference TRBV7-9 and TRBJ2-3 provide the parts outside the CDR3, is DTGVSQNPRHKITKRGQNVTFRCDPISEHNRLYWYRQTLGQGPEFLTYFQNEAQLEKSRLLSDRFSAERPKGSFSTLEIQRTEQGDSAMYLCASSLPRDRDSSDTQYFGPGTRLTVL.

The rearrangement links TRBV5-6 to TRBJ2-7; 10 bases map to TRBD2. In germline, CDR1 is SGHDT, CDR2 YYEEEE. The length of the CDR3 is 15 residues. J lost 3 bases, V lost 1 base, and 4 bases had no gene match. This CDR3 is CASSLRLAGVYEQYF. The CDR3 bases are TGTGCCAGCAGCTTGAGGCTAGCGGGGGTCTACGAGCAGTACTTC.

V usage is TRBV6-5 and J usage is TRBJ1-2, with 8 bases matching TRBD1. Trimming took 2 bases from V and 7 from J; bases not matched to a gene: 6. The CDR3 has 14 amino acids. The germline V gene has CDR1 MNHEY and CDR2 SVGAGI. CDR3 nucleotides: TGTGCCAGCAGTTACGGGCAGGGGGCGGGTGGCTACACCTTC. Amino acid sequence: CASSYGQGAGGYTF.

This chain links TRBV6-1 with TRBJ1-1; the D is unclear. Germline CDR1 is MNHNS and CDR2 is SASEGT. The CDR3 extends over 14 amino acids. V was trimmed by 6 bases and J by 0 bases, leaving 11 bases between them. CDR3: CASRLQRLNTEAFF. The CDR3 nucleotides are TGTGCCAGCAGGCTACAGAGATTGAACACTGAAGCTTTCTTT.

This sequence joins TRBV7-3 and TRBJ2-1; 10 positions match TRBD2. The CDR3 consists of 16 residues. The V gene's germline CDR1 is SGHTA and CDR2 FQGTGA. J gave up 1 base and V 5 bases, and 5 bases lay outside the gene matches. DNA of the CDR3: TGTGCCAGCAGCCCGCTAGCGGGAGCATCCTACAATGAGCAGTTCTTC. Translating it yields CASSPLAGASYNEQFF.

The chain combines TRBV23-1 with TRBJ1-2; possibly TRBD1 for D (5 bases). TRBV23-1 is labeled an ORF, and its function is uncertain. CDR3 length: 14 residues. Trimming shortened V by 1 base and J by 7 bases, and 13 bases separated the two germline ends. The CDR3 region has the DNA TGCGCCAGCAGTCAATGGGGCAGGGTATGTGGCTACACCTTC. This translates into CASSQWGRVCGYTF.